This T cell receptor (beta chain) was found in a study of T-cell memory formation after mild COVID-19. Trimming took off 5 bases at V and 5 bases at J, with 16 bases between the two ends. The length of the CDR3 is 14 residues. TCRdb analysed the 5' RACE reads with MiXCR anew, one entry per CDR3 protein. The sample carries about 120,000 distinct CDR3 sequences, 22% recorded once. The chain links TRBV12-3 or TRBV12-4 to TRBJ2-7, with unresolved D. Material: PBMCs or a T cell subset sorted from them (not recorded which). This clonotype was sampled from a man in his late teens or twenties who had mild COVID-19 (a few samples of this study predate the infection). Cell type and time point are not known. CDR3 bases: TGTGCCAGCAGTCCCCAGACCGGTGCCCACGAGCAGTACTTC. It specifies CASSPQTGAHEQYF.